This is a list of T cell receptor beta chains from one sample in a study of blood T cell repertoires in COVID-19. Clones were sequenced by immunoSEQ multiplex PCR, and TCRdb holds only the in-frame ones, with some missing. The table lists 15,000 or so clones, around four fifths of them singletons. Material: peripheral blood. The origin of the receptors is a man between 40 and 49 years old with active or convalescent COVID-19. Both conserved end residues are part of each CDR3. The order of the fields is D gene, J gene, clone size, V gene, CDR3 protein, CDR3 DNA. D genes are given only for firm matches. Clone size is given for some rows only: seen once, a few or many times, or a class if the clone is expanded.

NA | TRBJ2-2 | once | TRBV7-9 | CASSFEAGRRRTGELFF | TGTGCCAGCAGCTTCGAGGCGGGTAGGCGGAGAACCGGGGAGCTGTTTTTT
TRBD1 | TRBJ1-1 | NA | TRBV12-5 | CASGLTGGLAEAFF | TGTGCTAGTGGCCTGACAGGGGGTCTGGCTGAAGCTTTCTTT
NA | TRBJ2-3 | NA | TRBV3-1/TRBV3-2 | CASSQAVTDTQYF | TGTGCCAGCAGCCAAGCGGTCACAGATACGCAGTATTTT
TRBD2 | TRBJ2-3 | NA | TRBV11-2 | CASSLLAGEGTDTQYF | TGTGCCAGCAGCCTGTTAGCGGGGGAGGGCACAGATACGCAGTATTTT
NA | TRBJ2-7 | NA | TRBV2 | CASIPGSVGSYEQYF | TGTGCCAGCATCCCGGGGAGCGTGGGGTCCTACGAGCAGTACTTC
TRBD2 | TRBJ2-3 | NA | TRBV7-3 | CASSPKPSGGRDTQYF | TGTGCCAGCAGCCCTAAGCCTAGCGGGGGGAGAGATACGCAGTATTTT
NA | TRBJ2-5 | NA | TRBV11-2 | CASSLATGGTFGETQYF | TGTGCCAGCAGCTTAGCGACAGGCGGAACCTTTGGTGAGACCCAGTACTTC
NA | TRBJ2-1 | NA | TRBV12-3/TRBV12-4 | CASSLDDRLQQFF | TGTGCCAGCAGTTTAGACGACAGACTTCAGCAGTTCTTC
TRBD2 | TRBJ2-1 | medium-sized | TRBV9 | CASSPIAGGNNEQFF | TGTGCCAGCAGCCCGATAGCGGGGGGTAACAATGAGCAGTTCTTC
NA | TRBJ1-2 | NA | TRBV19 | CASRAGGRAGYTF | TGTGCCAGTAGAGCGGGGGGGAGGGCTGGCTACACCTTC
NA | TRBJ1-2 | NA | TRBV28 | CASNNGYGYTF | TGTGCCAGCAATAACGGCTATGGCTACACCTTC
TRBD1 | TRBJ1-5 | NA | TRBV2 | CASSAGTGGYQPQHF | TGTGCCAGCAGTGCCGGGACAGGGGGGTATCAGCCCCAGCATTTT
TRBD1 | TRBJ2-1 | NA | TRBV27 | CASSLSGTGPNEQFF | TGTGCCAGCAGTTTAAGCGGGACAGGGCCTAATGAGCAGTTCTTC
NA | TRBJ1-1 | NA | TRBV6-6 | CASSSAGSLGTEAFF | TGTGCCAGCAGCTCGGCAGGATCACTAGGTACTGAAGCTTTCTTT
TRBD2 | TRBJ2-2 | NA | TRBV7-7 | CASSLTPPGRGARVTGELFF | TGTGCCAGCAGCCTAACCCCCCCGGGGCGGGGGGCCCGAGTCACCGGGGAGCTGTTTTTT
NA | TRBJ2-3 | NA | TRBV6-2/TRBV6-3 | CASSQTTNENTDTQYF | TGTGCCAGCAGCCAAACTACCAACGAGAACACAGATACGCAGTATTTT
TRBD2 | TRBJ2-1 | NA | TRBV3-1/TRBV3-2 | CASSQAGLAGGPILDEQFF | TGTGCCAGCAGCCAAGCGGGTCTAGCGGGGGGGCCGATACTTGATGAGCAGTTCTTC
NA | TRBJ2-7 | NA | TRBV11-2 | CASSLIKSREQYF | TGTGCCAGCAGCTTAATCAAGTCTAGAGAGCAGTACTTC
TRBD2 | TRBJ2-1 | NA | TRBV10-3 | CAITPGLGNEQFF | TGTGCCATCACCCCGGGACTAGGAAATGAGCAGTTCTTC
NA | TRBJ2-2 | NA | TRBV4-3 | CASSQGMTPGSGNTGELFF | TGCGCCAGCAGCCAAGGGATGACTCCCGGGTCCGGAAACACCGGGGAGCTGTTTTTT
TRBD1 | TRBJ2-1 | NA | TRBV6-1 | CASSDQTGGSYNEQFF | TGTGCCAGCAGTGATCAGACAGGGGGGTCCTACAATGAGCAGTTCTTC
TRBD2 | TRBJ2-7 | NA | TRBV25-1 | CASSDWTSGSRGDEQYF | TGTGCCAGCAGTGATTGGACTAGCGGGTCCCGGGGGGATGAGCAGTACTTC
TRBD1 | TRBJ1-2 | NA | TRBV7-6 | CASSPSILQGAQDGYTF | TGTGCCAGCAGCCCGTCGATCTTACAGGGGGCGCAGGATGGCTACACCTTC
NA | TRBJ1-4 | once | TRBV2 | CASSDGVSAGEKLFF | TGTGCCAGCAGTGATGGGGTCTCAGCGGGTGAAAAACTGTTTTTT
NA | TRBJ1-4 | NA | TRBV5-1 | CASSPIGQLVANEKLFF | TGCGCCAGCAGCCCGATCGGACAATTGGTGGCTAATGAAAAACTGTTTTTT